The 21 T cell receptor beta chains presented below share a single source sample, sequenced in a study of identical twins. A single record per CDR3 protein comes from TCRdb applying MiXCR to the 5' RACE reads. The table shows hundreds of thousands of distinct CDR3 sequences, with 8.6% occurring only once. These records were also assigned to another study, of yellow fever vaccine responses in identical twins.

Sequenced: PBMCs. These receptor sequences come from a young woman in good health.

This clonotype was counted a single time. The chain combines TRBV7-9 with TRBJ2-5, with D maybe TRBD2 (5 bases). Trimming left V 5 bases short and J 0 bases short, with 13 bases between. Germline CDR1 reads SEHNR; CDR2 reads FQNEAQ (reference sequence). CDR3 length: 15 residues. CDR3 sequence reads: CASSAGLSYQETQYF. CDR3 coding DNA: TGTGCCAGCAGCGCCGGACTCTCGTACCAAGAGACCCAGTACTTC. The full variable domain, its missing parts supplied by reference TRBV7-9 and TRBJ2-5, is DTGVSQNPRHKITKRGQNVTFRCDPISEHNRLYWYRQTLGQGPEFLTYFQNEAQLEKSRLLSDRFSAERPKGSFSTLEIQRTEQGDSAMYLCASSAGLSYQETQYFGPGTRLLVL.

The sample holds a few counts of this clonotype. This chain joins TRBV5-1 and TRBJ2-1, with TRBD2 matching over 12 bases. J was trimmed by 8 bases and V by 1 base; bases with no gene match: 10. The CDR3 consists of 17 residues. Germline V gene lookup returns CDR1 SGHRS and CDR2 YFSETQ. CDR3 residues: CASSLSLAGGLRDEQFF. As DNA, the CDR3 is TGCGCCAGCAGCTTGAGCCTAGCGGGGGGGCTACGCGATGAGCAGTTCTTC.

There are many counts of this clonotype. The chain employs TRBV20-1 and TRBJ2-5; TRBD2 matches at 10 bases. Germline lookup yields CDR1 DFQATT and CDR2 SNEGSKA (reference sequence). After removal of 1 base from V and 4 bases from J, the junction contained 3 bases not matched to a gene. The CDR3 consists of 14 residues. In DNA form, the CDR3 reads TGCAGTGCTAGAGGGCTAGCGGGAGTAGAGACCCAGTACTTC. It codes for CSARGLAGVETQYF.

The table lists this clonotype with a few counts. The gene calls are TRBV12-3 or TRBV12-4 and TRBJ2-1; TRBD2 matches at 12 bases. Trimming cost V 10 bases and J 7 bases; bases outside gene matches: 17. The CDR3 totals 17 residues. The CDR3 sequence: CATLPINLAGGRNEQFF. For the CDR3, the DNA is TGTGCCACACTACCTATTAATCTAGCGGGGGGGCGGAATGAGCAGTTCTTC.

J is TRBJ2-7 and V is TRBV4-1; the D is unclear. The germline CDR1 and CDR2 sequences are MGHRA and YSYEKL. The CDR3 is 14 residues long. V lost 6 bases and J 6 bases, leaving 18 bases between the germline ends. The CDR3 nucleotides are TGCGCCAGCAGTCTAGGCTGGGGATTTGGCGAGCAGTACTTC. This codes for CASSLGWGFGEQYF.

This clonotype was seen only a few times. CDR3 loop: CSARTGLAPSEQYF. DNA of the CDR3: TGCAGCGCCCGGACCGGACTAGCGCCCTCCGAGCAGTACTTC. The chain carries TRBV29-1 and TRBJ2-7; 9 positions match TRBD2. The CDR3 has 14 amino acids. The J segment lost 6 bases and the V segment lost 7 bases, leaving 13 bases of the junction unmatched. Germline V gene sequence: CDR1 SQVTM, CDR2 ANQGSEA.

J is TRBJ2-1 and V is TRBV2, with a weak D call TRBD2 (6 bases). The germline V gene has CDR1 SNHLY and CDR2 FYNNEI. Trimming pared 1 base from V and 9 bases from J, leaving 10 bases between. The CDR3 sequence is 13 residues long. In DNA form, the CDR3 reads TGTGCCAGCAGTGAAGGGGGGGTGGGTGAGCAGTTCTTC. Translated: CASSEGGVGEQFF.

CDR3 DNA sequence: TGCAGTGCTAGAGGACAGTGGAATGAAAAACTGTTTTTT. This encodes CSARGQWNEKLFF. The rearrangement uses TRBV20-1 and TRBJ1-4; tentative D call: TRBD1 (5 bases). With 1 base removed from V and 5 bases from J, the gap between germline ends came to 8 bases. The CDR3 is made up of 13 amino acids. Germline CDR1 and CDR2: DFQATT and SNEGSKA (reference sequence).

This clonotype was counted a few times. The chain links TRBV29-1 to TRBJ1-2; D not certain. The germline CDR1 and CDR2 sequences are SQVTM and ANQGSEA. Trimming cost V 1 base and J 0 bases, with 6 bases left between them. This CDR3 region has 13 residues. CDR3 bases: TGCAGCGTTGAAGGGGAAGCTAACTATGGCTACACCTTC. Protein: CSVEGEANYGYTF.

This clonotype was counted between two and nine times. The chain uses TRBV11-2 and TRBJ2-1; 7 bases align to TRBD2. Germline V lookup: CDR1 SGHAT, CDR2 FQNNGV. The CDR3 loop spans 15 amino acids. Unmatched junction bases numbered 5, after V lost 2 bases and J lost 4 bases. The CDR3 loop reads CASSLKAGLYNEQFF. The CDR3 DNA sequence: TGTGCCAGCAGCTTAAAAGCGGGGTTATACAATGAGCAGTTCTTC. Drawing the rest from reference TRBV11-2 and TRBJ2-1, the complete variable domain is EAGVAQSPRYKIIEKRQSVAFWCNPISGHATLYWYQQILGQGPKLLIQFQNNGVVDDSQLPKDRFSAERLKGVDSTLKIQPAKLEDSAVYLCASSLKAGLYNEQFFGPGTRLTVL.

This clonotype has more than one count but fewer than ten. The chain couples TRBV6-4 to TRBJ2-7, with unresolved D. V lost 7 bases to trimming and J lost 2 bases, with 9 bases between them. The CDR3 covers 12 residues. CDR1 and CDR2 from the germline V gene are MRHNA and SNTAGT. CDR3 amino acids: CASKIETYEQYF. The CDR3 bases are TGTGCCAGCAAGATAGAGACCTACGAGCAGTACTTC.

This clonotype has ten or more counts. The genes are TRBV4-3 and TRBJ2-1, with D tentatively TRBD1 or TRBD2 (6 bases each). V lost 4 bases and J lost 7, with 20 bases in between. The germline V gene has CDR1 LGHNA and CDR2 YSLEER. There are 16 residues in the CDR3. The CDR3: CASSRPGTLGGNEQFF. The CDR3, as DNA: TGCGCCAGCAGCCGACCCGGGACACTCGGAGGGAATGAGCAGTTCTTC.

The gene calls are TRBV18 and TRBJ1-5, with D perhaps TRBD1 (5 bases). This CDR3 is 15 amino acids long. V dropped 2 bases and J dropped 0 bases, with 8 bases sitting between them. CDR1 and CDR2 (germline): KGHSH, LQKENI. Written as DNA, the CDR3 is TGTGCCAGCTCACCAGGGGCACTTAGCAATCAGCCCCAGCATTTT. Protein: CASSPGALSNQPQHF.

This clonotype appeared a few times. V and J are TRBV7-2 and TRBJ2-4; 8 nucleotides align to TRBD1. This CDR3 comprises 15 residues. The V and J ends lost 3 bases and 7 bases, in that order; junction bases with no gene match: 8. CDR1 and CDR2 from the germline V gene are SGHTA and FQGNSA. CDR3 DNA: TGTGCCAGCAGCTTGGGACAGGCCAAAAGGAACATTCAGTACTTC. Translation gives CASSLGQAKRNIQYF.

This clonotype was counted ten times or more. This chain joins TRBV5-5 and TRBJ2-1; perhaps TRBD2 as D (6 bases). Germline V lookup: CDR1 SGHKS, CDR2 YYEKEE (reference sequence). Trimming cost V 1 base and J 5 bases, with 13 bases left between them. This CDR3 has 15 amino acids. This CDR3 is CASSLIPGRNNEQFF. CDR3 DNA: TGTGCCAGCAGCTTGATACCCGGGAGAAACAATGAGCAGTTCTTC.

This clonotype has at least ten counts. The rearrangement links TRBV12-3 or TRBV12-4 to TRBJ2-1, with 9 bases fitting TRBD2. CDR3 length: 13 residues. The trim removed 5 bases at V and 9 bases at J, leaving 5 bases unmatched. CDR3 sequence (DNA): TGTGCCAGCAGTGAGGGACTAGCTAGTGAGCAGTTCTTC. Translated: CASSEGLASEQFF.

This clonotype has just a few counts. This chain links TRBV20-1 with TRBJ1-6; D may be TRBD1 (5 bases). Germline V gene sequence: CDR1 DFQATT, CDR2 SNEGSKA (reference sequence). V was clipped by 3 bases and J by 7 bases, with 13 bases between them. There are 14 residues in the CDR3. Here the CDR3 reads CSASKGVPNSPLHF. In DNA, the CDR3 is TGCAGTGCTAGCAAAGGGGTTCCGAATTCACCCCTCCACTTT.

This clonotype was recorded many times. This chain joins TRBV7-9 and TRBJ1-2; D ambiguous. From germline, CDR1 is SEHNR and CDR2 FQNEAQ (reference sequence). The ends were cut back, 3 bases at V and 0 bases at J, with 8 bases in the middle. The CDR3 contains 14 residues. DNA of the CDR3: TGTGCCAGCAGCTTTACCAGTCCTAACTATGGCTACACCTTC. Its protein product is CASSFTSPNYGYTF.

The J gene is TRBJ2-1, the V gene TRBV28, with 12 bases identical to TRBD2. In germline, CDR1 is MDHEN, CDR2 SYDVKM. CDR3 length: 23 amino acids. J gave up 3 bases and V 10 bases, and 31 bases lay outside the gene matches. CDR3 nucleotide sequence: TGTGCCATGGGCCCCGGGCTCATCTGCCCGGGACTAGCGGGCCCCCACCACTACAATGAGCAGTTCTTC. Protein: CAMGPGLICPGLAGPHHYNEQFF.

This clonotype came up a few times. The DNA of the CDR3 is TGTGCCAGCAGCGACGGTTTAGCCAAAAACATTCAGTACTTC. This translates into CASSDGLAKNIQYF. The J gene is TRBJ2-4, the V gene TRBV27; D gene uncertain. The V end was cut by 6 bases, the J end by 0 bases, with 9 bases between. CDR1 and CDR2 (germline): MNHEY, SMNVEV (reference sequence). This CDR3 comprises 14 residues.

This chain connects TRBV5-6 to TRBJ1-4; 10 nucleotides line up with TRBD1. CDR1 and CDR2 from the germline V gene are SGHDT and YYEEEE. The trim removed 3 bases at V and 5 bases at J, leaving 7 bases unmatched. This CDR3 has 16 residues. CDR3 nucleotide sequence: TGTGCCAGCAGCTCCCCCCCGGGACAGGGGAATGAAAAACTGTTTTTT. It yields the protein CASSSPPGQGNEKLFF.